These T cell receptor beta chains were read from a single sample in a study of OX40 agonist ivuxolimab in advanced cancers. TCRdb keeps only in-frame clones here, not all; method: immunoSEQ multiplex PCR. This sample has 47,000 or so clones, with about 87% found just once. This material consisted of CD4+ or CD8+ T cells sorted from blood, taken in a trial of the OX40 agonist ivuxolimab. Receptors were obtained from an adult with an advanced solid tumor such as melanoma, head and neck, liver or kidney cancer. CDR3s include the opening cysteine and the closing phenylalanine or tryptophan. The order of the fields is CDR3 protein, CDR3 DNA, D gene, J gene, clone size, V gene. The D gene is left open where the match is weak. Not all rows give a size; the values are once, few, many and, for expanded clones, a class.

CDR3aa: CASSLVAGSSYNEQFF; CDR3nt: TGTGCCAGCAGCTTAGTCGCGGGGAGCTCCTACAATGAGCAGTTCTTC; d_gene: .; j_gene: TRBJ2-1; abundance: .; v_gene: TRBV7-8
CDR3aa: CASSTGVVQPQHF; CDR3nt: TGTGCCAGTTCAACAGGGGTGGTTCAGCCCCAGCATTTT; d_gene: TRBD1; j_gene: TRBJ1-5; abundance: .; v_gene: TRBV6-6
CDR3aa: CASSFGQGGETQYF; CDR3nt: TGTGCCAGCAGCTTTGGACAGGGGGGAGAGACCCAGTACTTC; d_gene: TRBD1; j_gene: TRBJ2-5; abundance: .; v_gene: TRBV5-4
CDR3aa: CASSLGGLAGEFF; CDR3nt: TGTGCCAGCAGCTTAGGGGGACTAGCGGGGGAGTTCTTC; d_gene: TRBD2; j_gene: TRBJ2-1; abundance: .; v_gene: TRBV11-2
CDR3aa: CASSLVAGVNEQFF; CDR3nt: TGTGCCAGCAGCTTGGTAGCTGGGGTAAATGAGCAGTTCTTC; d_gene: .; j_gene: TRBJ2-1; abundance: .; v_gene: TRBV5-6
CDR3aa: CASSLAGAGGELFF; CDR3nt: TGTGCCAGCAGCTTAGCCGGGGCGGGCGGGGAGCTGTTTTTT; d_gene: .; j_gene: TRBJ2-2; abundance: .; v_gene: TRBV7-7
CDR3aa: CATSRDRSTNYGYTF; CDR3nt: TGTGCCACCAGCAGAGATAGGTCTACTAACTATGGCTACACCTTC; d_gene: .; j_gene: TRBJ1-2; abundance: .; v_gene: TRBV15
CDR3aa: CAISVDRGTEAFF; CDR3nt: TGTGCCATCAGTGTCGACAGGGGAACTGAAGCTTTCTTT; d_gene: TRBD1; j_gene: TRBJ1-1; abundance: .; v_gene: TRBV10-3
CDR3aa: CASSSPDWRGGDTQYF; CDR3nt: TGTGCCAGCAGTTCCCCCGACTGGCGGGGGGGGGATACGCAGTATTTT; d_gene: TRBD2; j_gene: TRBJ2-3; abundance: .; v_gene: TRBV27
CDR3aa: CASSLEVTHTDTQYF; CDR3nt: TGTGCCAGCAGCCTAGAAGTCACGCACACAGATACGCAGTATTTT; d_gene: .; j_gene: TRBJ2-3; abundance: .; v_gene: TRBV7-2
CDR3aa: CASSFSPQGVGELFF; CDR3nt: TGTGCCAGCAGCTTCTCTCCCCAGGGTGTCGGGGAGCTGTTTTTT; d_gene: .; j_gene: TRBJ2-2; abundance: few; v_gene: TRBV7-9
CDR3aa: CASSGGTQKETQYF; CDR3nt: TGTGCCAGCAGTGGGGGGACACAAAAAGAGACCCAGTACTTC; d_gene: .; j_gene: TRBJ2-5; abundance: .; v_gene: TRBV6-1
CDR3aa: CSVEDFRDRAYNEQFF; CDR3nt: TGCAGCGTTGAAGACTTCCGGGACAGGGCCTACAATGAGCAGTTCTTC; d_gene: TRBD1; j_gene: TRBJ2-1; abundance: .; v_gene: TRBV29-1
CDR3aa: CATSRSGLAGGRGETQYF; CDR3nt: TGTGCCACCAGCAGATCAGGACTAGCGGGGGGTCGGGGAGAGACCCAGTACTTC; d_gene: TRBD2; j_gene: TRBJ2-5; abundance: .; v_gene: TRBV15
CDR3aa: CASSLQGVYEQYF; CDR3nt: TGTGCCAGCAGTTTACAGGGGGTCTACGAGCAGTACTTC; d_gene: TRBD1; j_gene: TRBJ2-7; abundance: .; v_gene: TRBV28
CDR3aa: CASSEGSGELFF; CDR3nt: TGTGCCAGCAGTGAGGGGTCCGGGGAGCTGTTTTTT; d_gene: .; j_gene: TRBJ2-2; abundance: .; v_gene: TRBV25-1
CDR3aa: CASSDALARYEQYF; CDR3nt: TGTGCCAGCAGTGACGCCTTGGCCCGCTACGAGCAGTACTTC; d_gene: .; j_gene: TRBJ2-7; abundance: .; v_gene: TRBV2
CDR3aa: CASSRETAYGYTF; CDR3nt: TGTGCCAGCAGCCGTGAGACAGCCTATGGCTACACCTTC; d_gene: .; j_gene: TRBJ1-2; abundance: .; v_gene: TRBV5-4
CDR3aa: CASSQDSGWETQYF; CDR3nt: TGCGCCAGCAGCCAGGACTCCGGGTGGGAGACCCAGTACTTC; d_gene: .; j_gene: TRBJ2-5; abundance: .; v_gene: TRBV4-1
CDR3aa: CASSSWGSRDGQGTDTQYF; CDR3nt: TGCGCCAGCAGCTCGTGGGGCAGTAGGGACGGACAGGGCACAGATACGCAGTATTTT; d_gene: TRBD1; j_gene: TRBJ2-3; abundance: .; v_gene: TRBV5-1
CDR3aa: CASSFSALTTYEQYF; CDR3nt: TGTGCCAGCAGCTTTTCCGCACTGACGACCTACGAGCAGTACTTC; d_gene: .; j_gene: TRBJ2-7; abundance: few; v_gene: TRBV11-2
CDR3aa: CAISESLGDQPQHF; CDR3nt: TGTGCCATCAGTGAGTCCCTGGGAGATCAGCCCCAGCATTTT; d_gene: .; j_gene: TRBJ1-5; abundance: .; v_gene: TRBV10-3
CDR3aa: CASYLGGNTIYF; CDR3nt: TGTGCCAGCTACTTAGGAGGAAACACCATATATTTT; d_gene: .; j_gene: TRBJ1-3; abundance: .; v_gene: TRBV7-9
CDR3aa: CASSVSGGKSTDTQYF; CDR3nt: TGTGCCAGCAGCGTATCAGGGGGCAAAAGCACAGATACGCAGTATTTT; d_gene: TRBD1; j_gene: TRBJ2-3; abundance: .; v_gene: TRBV9
CDR3aa: CASSSGQDNTEAFF; CDR3nt: TGTGCCAGCAGCTCGGGACAGGATAACACTGAAGCTTTCTTT; d_gene: TRBD1; j_gene: TRBJ1-1; abundance: .; v_gene: TRBV11-2
CDR3aa: CASSYSTNTEAFF; CDR3nt: TGTGCCAGCAGTTACAGTACGAACACTGAAGCTTTCTTT; d_gene: .; j_gene: TRBJ1-1; abundance: .; v_gene: TRBV6-5
CDR3aa: CASSLARGGASYEQYF; CDR3nt: TGTGCCAGCAGCTTAGCGCGAGGGGGCGCATCCTACGAGCAGTACTTC; d_gene: TRBD1; j_gene: TRBJ2-7; abundance: .; v_gene: TRBV7-8
CDR3aa: CASSYGQGDYEQYF; CDR3nt: TGTGCCAGCAGTTACGGACAGGGGGACTACGAGCAGTACTTC; d_gene: TRBD1; j_gene: TRBJ2-7; abundance: .; v_gene: TRBV6-5
CDR3aa: CASSVASGGGTEAFF; CDR3nt: TGTGCCAGCAGCGTAGCATCAGGGGGCGGCACTGAAGCTTTCTTT; d_gene: TRBD1; j_gene: TRBJ1-1; abundance: .; v_gene: TRBV9
CDR3aa: CATALAGRYEQYF; CDR3nt: TGTGCCACCGCTCTAGCGGGCCGCTACGAGCAGTACTTC; d_gene: TRBD2; j_gene: TRBJ2-7; abundance: .; v_gene: TRBV6-5
CDR3aa: CASSLLTGDNEQYF; CDR3nt: TGTGCCAGCAGTTTACTGACAGGGGACAACGAGCAGTACTTC; d_gene: TRBD1; j_gene: TRBJ2-7; abundance: .; v_gene: TRBV27
CDR3aa: CASSESPNQNTGELFF; CDR3nt: TGTGCCAGCAGTGAATCACCAAACCAGAACACCGGGGAGCTGTTTTTT; d_gene: .; j_gene: TRBJ2-2; abundance: .; v_gene: TRBV6-1
CDR3aa: CASSEPAGDTGELFF; CDR3nt: TGTGCCAGCAGTGAACCAGCGGGGGACACCGGGGAGCTGTTTTTT; d_gene: TRBD2; j_gene: TRBJ2-2; abundance: .; v_gene: TRBV2
CDR3aa: CASSYFGGGLEGYTF; CDR3nt: TGTGCCAGCAGTTACTTCGGGGGAGGCTTGGAAGGCTACACCTTC; d_gene: .; j_gene: TRBJ1-2; abundance: few; v_gene: TRBV6-5
CDR3aa: CASNRAGTGSYNEQFF; CDR3nt: TGTGCCAGCAACCGGGCCGGGACAGGCTCCTACAATGAGCAGTTCTTC; d_gene: TRBD1; j_gene: TRBJ2-1; abundance: .; v_gene: TRBV27
CDR3aa: CASSIVVTGINNEQFF; CDR3nt: TGTGCCAGTAGTATAGTTGTGACAGGTATTAACAATGAGCAGTTCTTC; d_gene: .; j_gene: TRBJ2-1; abundance: once; v_gene: TRBV19
CDR3aa: CSVVTDGYSNQPQHF; CDR3nt: TGCAGCGTTGTTACAGACGGTTATAGCAATCAGCCCCAGCATTTT; d_gene: .; j_gene: TRBJ1-5; abundance: .; v_gene: TRBV29-1
CDR3aa: CASSIGPGQGLVGETQYF; CDR3nt: TGCGCCAGCAGCATCGGACCGGGACAGGGTTTAGTCGGAGAGACCCAGTACTTC; d_gene: TRBD1; j_gene: TRBJ2-5; abundance: .; v_gene: TRBV5-1
CDR3aa: CASSSWQGDYEQYF; CDR3nt: TGTGCCAGCTCCTCATGGCAGGGGGACTACGAGCAGTACTTC; d_gene: TRBD1; j_gene: TRBJ2-7; abundance: .; v_gene: TRBV7-6
CDR3aa: CASSFRPDRAFF; CDR3nt: TGTGCCAGCAGTTTCCGACCGGACAGGGCTTTCTTT; d_gene: TRBD1; j_gene: TRBJ1-1; abundance: .; v_gene: TRBV28
CDR3aa: CASSSSSDLGAFF; CDR3nt: TGTGCCAGCAGCTCATCCTCGGACCTCGGAGCTTTCTTT; d_gene: .; j_gene: TRBJ1-1; abundance: once; v_gene: TRBV5-4
CDR3aa: CASSLGQQETQYF; CDR3nt: TGTGCCAGCAGTTTGGGACAGCAAGAGACCCAGTACTTC; d_gene: TRBD1; j_gene: TRBJ2-5; abundance: .; v_gene: TRBV28
CDR3aa: CASSSKRATAKNIQYF; CDR3nt: TGTGCTAGCAGTTCAAAACGGGCCACAGCCAAAAACATTCAGTACTTC; d_gene: .; j_gene: TRBJ2-4; abundance: .; v_gene: TRBV7-7
CDR3aa: CASSLPGGPNYEQYF; CDR3nt: TGTGCCAGCAGCCTCCCGGGTGGGCCCAACTACGAGCAGTACTTC; d_gene: .; j_gene: TRBJ2-7; abundance: .; v_gene: TRBV5-6
CDR3aa: CASSQALGGVLTF; CDR3nt: TGTGCCAGCAGCCAAGCCCTGGGGGGCGTCCTGACTTTC; d_gene: .; j_gene: TRBJ2-6; abundance: .; v_gene: TRBV14
CDR3aa: CASSDSIGISGNTIYF; CDR3nt: TGCGCCAGCAGTGATAGTATCGGAATCTCTGGAAACACCATATATTTT; d_gene: .; j_gene: TRBJ1-3; abundance: few; v_gene: TRBV10-1
CDR3aa: CASSGLQGASTGELFF; CDR3nt: TGCGCCAGCAGCGGACTTCAGGGGGCGTCGACCGGGGAGCTGTTTTTT; d_gene: TRBD1; j_gene: TRBJ2-2; abundance: .; v_gene: TRBV5-1
CDR3aa: CASSQEGTGYYEQYF; CDR3nt: TGCGCCAGCAGCCAAGAGGGGACAGGGTACTACGAGCAGTACTTC; d_gene: TRBD1; j_gene: TRBJ2-7; abundance: .; v_gene: TRBV4-3
CDR3aa: CASSLLRQYF; CDR3nt: TGTGCCAGCAGTTTGTTGAGGCAGTACTTC; d_gene: .; j_gene: TRBJ2-7; abundance: few; v_gene: TRBV28
CDR3aa: CASSVTGVNTEAFF; CDR3nt: TGTGCCAGCAGTGTCACAGGAGTCAACACTGAAGCTTTCTTT; d_gene: .; j_gene: TRBJ1-1; abundance: once; v_gene: TRBV6-1
CDR3aa: CASSLWDATNEKLFF; CDR3nt: TGTGCCAGCAGCTTATGGGATGCAACTAATGAAAAACTGTTTTTT; d_gene: .; j_gene: TRBJ1-4; abundance: .; v_gene: TRBV7-6
CDR3aa: CASSIMAWGGNYGYTF; CDR3nt: TGTGCCAGTAGTATAATGGCATGGGGGGGAAACTATGGCTACACCTTC; d_gene: .; j_gene: TRBJ1-2; abundance: .; v_gene: TRBV19
CDR3aa: CASSYGTGDHTDTQYF; CDR3nt: TGTGCCAGCAGTTACGGGACAGGGGACCACACAGATACGCAGTATTTT; d_gene: TRBD1; j_gene: TRBJ2-3; abundance: .; v_gene: TRBV6-5
CDR3aa: CASSQGLPYEQYF; CDR3nt: TGTGCCAGCAGTCAGGGCCTGCCCTACGAGCAGTACTTC; d_gene: .; j_gene: TRBJ2-7; abundance: .; v_gene: TRBV6-5